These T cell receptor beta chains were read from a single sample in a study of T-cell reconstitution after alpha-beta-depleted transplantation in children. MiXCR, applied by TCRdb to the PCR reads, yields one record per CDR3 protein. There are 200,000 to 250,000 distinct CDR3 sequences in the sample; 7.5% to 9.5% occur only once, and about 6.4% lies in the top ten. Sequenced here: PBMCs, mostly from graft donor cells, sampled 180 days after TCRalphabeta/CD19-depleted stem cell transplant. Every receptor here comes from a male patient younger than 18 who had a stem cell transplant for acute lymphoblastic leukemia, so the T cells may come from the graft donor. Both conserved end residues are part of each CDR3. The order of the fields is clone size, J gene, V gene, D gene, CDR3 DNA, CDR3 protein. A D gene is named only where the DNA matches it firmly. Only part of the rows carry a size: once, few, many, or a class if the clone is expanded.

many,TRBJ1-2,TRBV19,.,TGTGCCAGTAGACAGGGTGTCCATGGCTACACCTTC,CASRQGVHGYTF
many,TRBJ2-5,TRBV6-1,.,TGTGCCAGCAGTGGCACCAACTGGGAGACCCAGTACTTC,CASSGTNWETQYF
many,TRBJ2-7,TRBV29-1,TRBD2,TGCAGCGTTGGGACTAGCGGGAGATCCTACGAGCAGTACTTC,CSVGTSGRSYEQYF
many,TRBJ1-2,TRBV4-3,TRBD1,TGCGCCAGCAGCCTTTACAGGGGATCCAACTATGGCTACACCTTT,CASSLYRGSNYGYTF
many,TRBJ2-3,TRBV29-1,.,TGCAGCGTTGCAATGGCAGGGCCAGATACGCAGTATTTT,CSVAMAGPDTQYF
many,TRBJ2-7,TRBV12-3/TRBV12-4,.,TGTGCCAGCAACCTAAGGGGTAGCGTCTACGAGCAGTACTTC,CASNLRGSVYEQYF
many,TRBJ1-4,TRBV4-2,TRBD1,TGTGCCAGCAGCCAAGACCCAGGGACAGGAGAAAAACTGTTTTTT,CASSQDPGTGEKLFF
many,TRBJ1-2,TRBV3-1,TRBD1,TGTGCCAGCAGCCAAGCCCCCGGACAGGTATTCACCTTC,CASSQAPGQVFTF
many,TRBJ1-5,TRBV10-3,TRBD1,TGTGCCATCAGCATTGGACAGGACAATCAGCCCCAGCATTTT,CAISIGQDNQPQHF
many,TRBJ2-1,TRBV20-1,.,TGCAGTGCTAAGTTACCGAGCTCCTACAATGAGCAGTTCTTC,CSAKLPSSYNEQFF
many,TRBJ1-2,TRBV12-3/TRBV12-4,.,TGTGCCAGCAGTTTAAAGGCCAGAGGGAGTAATGGCTACACCTTC,CASSLKARGSNGYTF
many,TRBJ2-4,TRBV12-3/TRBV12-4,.,TGTGCCAGCACCGTCACCGGAAGGGAAGACATTCAGTACTTC,CASTVTGREDIQYF
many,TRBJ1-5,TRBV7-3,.,TGTGCCAGCAGCCTCGATCCCTATCAGCCCCAGCATTTT,CASSLDPYQPQHF
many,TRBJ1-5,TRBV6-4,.,TGTGCCAGCAGTCCTGAAGGGGGTCAGCCCCAGCATTTT,CASSPEGGQPQHF
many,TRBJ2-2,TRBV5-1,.,TGCGCCAGCAGCTCCCCCCTGGGCGGGGAGCTGTTTTTT,CASSSPLGGELFF
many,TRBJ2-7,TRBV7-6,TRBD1,TGTGCCAGCAGCTCGAAATGGGACAGAAAAGATCCCTACGAGCAGTACTTC,CASSSKWDRKDPYEQYF
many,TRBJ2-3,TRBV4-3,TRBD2,TGCGCCAGCAGCCAAGAGGAGGGGGCGGGGGGGCTTGGAGATACGCAGTATTTT,CASSQEEGAGGLGDTQYF
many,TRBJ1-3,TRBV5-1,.,TGCGCCAGCAGCCGTGGGGCAGGGAATCCGTCTGGGCAAAACACCATATATTTT,CASSRGAGNPSGQNTIYF
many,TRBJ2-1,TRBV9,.,TGTGCCAGCAGCGTAGTGGGAGGTTCCTACAATGAGCAGTTCTTC,CASSVVGGSYNEQFF
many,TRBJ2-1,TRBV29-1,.,TGCAGCGTTGGAGGGTCAAGGGGTTATTTAGAAAATGAGCAGTTCTTC,CSVGGSRGYLENEQFF
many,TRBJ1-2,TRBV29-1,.,TGCAGCGTAGGCAGGGCCTATGGCTACACCTTC,CSVGRAYGYTF
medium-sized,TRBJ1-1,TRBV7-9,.,TGTGCCAGCAGCCCTGGGGGGGTGAACACTGAAGCTTTCTTT,CASSPGGVNTEAFF
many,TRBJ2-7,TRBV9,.,TGTGCCAGCAGCGTCCGAGTCACCTCCTACGAGCAGTACTTC,CASSVRVTSYEQYF
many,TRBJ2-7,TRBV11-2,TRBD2,TGTGCCAGCAGCTTTAGACTAGCTTACGAGCAGTACTTC,CASSFRLAYEQYF
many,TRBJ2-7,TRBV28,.,TGTGCCAGCACGCGGAGCTCCTACGAGCAGTACTTC,CASTRSSYEQYF
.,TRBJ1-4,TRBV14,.,TGTGCCAGCAGCCCCCGTTTTGACCGACGGGATGAAAAACTGTTTTTT,CASSPRFDRRDEKLFF
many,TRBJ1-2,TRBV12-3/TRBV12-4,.,TGTGCCAGCAGTCCGCAGGGGATCGCCTACTACACCTTC,CASSPQGIAYYTF
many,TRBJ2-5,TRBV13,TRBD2,TGTGCCAGCAGCTTAGCCAGGACTAGCGGGGGGGAGACCCAGTACTTC,CASSLARTSGGETQYF
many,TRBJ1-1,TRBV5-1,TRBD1,TGCGCCAGCAGCTTTGGACAGGGAAATTGGAACACTGAAGCTTTCTTT,CASSFGQGNWNTEAFF
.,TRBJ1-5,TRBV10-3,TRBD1,TGTGCCACGGACAGGTCGGGAAATCAGCCCCAGCATTTT,CATDRSGNQPQHF
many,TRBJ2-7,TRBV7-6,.,TGTGCCAGCAGCTCAAGGGCCCGGGATTCGGCGTACGAGCAGTACTTC,CASSSRARDSAYEQYF
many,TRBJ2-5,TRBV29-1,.,TGCAGCCCCGACGAGGGTCGAGAGACCCAGTACTTC,CSPDEGRETQYF
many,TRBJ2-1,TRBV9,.,TGTGCCAGCAGCGTGGGGCTAGCCTCAAACTCTGAGCAGTTCTTC,CASSVGLASNSEQFF
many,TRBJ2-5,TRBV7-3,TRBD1,TGTGCCAGCAGCCAACAGGGGGCCAAGACCCAGTACTTC,CASSQQGAKTQYF
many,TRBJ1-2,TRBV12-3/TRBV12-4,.,TGTGCCAGCAGTTTGAGGGCCTATGGCTACACCTTC,CASSLRAYGYTF
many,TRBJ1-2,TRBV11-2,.,TGTGCCAGCAGCCCGGACAGCGGCGGCTACACCTTC,CASSPDSGGYTF
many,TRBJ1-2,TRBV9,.,TGTGCCAGCAGCCCGACCCTTGCGGGGACCCATGGCTACACCTTC,CASSPTLAGTHGYTF
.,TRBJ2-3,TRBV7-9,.,TGTGCCAGCAGAGGTGGAGGGAGCACAGATACGCAGTATTTT,CASRGGGSTDTQYF
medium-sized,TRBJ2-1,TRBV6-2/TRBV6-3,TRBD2,TGTGCCAGCAGGCCTAGACTAGCGGGCCTCGTCGGTCCCTACAATGAGCAGTTCTTC,CASRPRLAGLVGPYNEQFF
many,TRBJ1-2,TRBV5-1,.,TGCGCCAGCAGCTTGGATTCGGGCTACACCTTC,CASSLDSGYTF
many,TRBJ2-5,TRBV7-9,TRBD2,TGTGCCAGCAGCCGACTAGCGGGAGGGAGCCAAGAGACCCAGTACTTC,CASSRLAGGSQETQYF
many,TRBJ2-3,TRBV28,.,TGTGCCAGCATGCGGGGTGGGACCCCCACAGATACGCAGTATTTT,CASMRGGTPTDTQYF
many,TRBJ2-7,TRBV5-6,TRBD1,TGTGCCAGCAGCAGGGACAGGGAATTCAACGAGCAGTACTTC,CASSRDREFNEQYF
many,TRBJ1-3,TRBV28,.,TGTGCCAGCAGTCGAAACACCATATATTTT,CASSRNTIYF
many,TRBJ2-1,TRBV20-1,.,TGCAGTGCCCTAGGGGCGAATGAGCAGTTCTTC,CSALGANEQFF
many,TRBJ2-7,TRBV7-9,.,TGTGCCAGCAGCTCCTCCTCAGGACGCCACGAGCAGTACTTC,CASSSSSGRHEQYF
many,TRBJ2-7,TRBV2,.,TGTGCCAGCAGCGTATACCAGGGAGCCTACGAGCAGTACTTC,CASSVYQGAYEQYF
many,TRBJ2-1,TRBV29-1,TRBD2,TGCAGCGTTGATCTCATGACGGGAGGGCCTAGAAATGAGCAGTTCTTC,CSVDLMTGGPRNEQFF
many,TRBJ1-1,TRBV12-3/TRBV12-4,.,TGTGCCAGCAGTTTAAAAGGTCACCCCTCGGTCGCTTTCTTT,CASSLKGHPSVAFF
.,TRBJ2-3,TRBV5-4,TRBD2,TGTGCCAGCAGCTTCGGCCCACTAGCGCCGGTCACAGATACGCAGTATTTT,CASSFGPLAPVTDTQYF
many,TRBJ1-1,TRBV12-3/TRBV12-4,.,TGTGCCAGCCTCACTGGGGGGAAAAAGAACACTGAAGCTTTCTTT,CASLTGGKKNTEAFF
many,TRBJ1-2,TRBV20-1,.,TGCAGTGCTCGACGGGTGGGTGGCTACACCTTC,CSARRVGGYTF
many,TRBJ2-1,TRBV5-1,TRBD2,TGCGCCAGCAGCTTGGTGGGGACTAGCCGCCGGGTTGGGGAGCAGTTCTTC,CASSLVGTSRRVGEQFF
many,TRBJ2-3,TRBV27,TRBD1,TGTGCCAGCAGTCAAACAGGGGGCGCGCAGTATTTT,CASSQTGGAQYF
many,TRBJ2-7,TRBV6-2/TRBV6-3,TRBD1,TGTGCCAGCAGTCACCAACCGGGACAGGGGGCGCGAGTCCGGTCCTACGAGCAGTACTTC,CASSHQPGQGARVRSYEQYF